This TCR gamma chain was captured in a study of gamma-delta chains in newborns, infants, children. Worth noting for this clone: Other DNA sequences from this sample encode an identical CDR3 as well.

J was trimmed by 4 bases and V by 2 bases; bases with no gene match: 2. Germline lookup yields CDR1 GITISATS and CDR2 ISYDGTV (reference sequence). The CDR3 runs 16 residues. TCRdb applied CATT to the reads for clone calling. Among about 1,500 gamma-chain clones, approximately 70% were seen once, and the ten largest hold 23%. The chain has TRGV9 and TRGJP. Sequencing was performed on blood. The receptor was isolated from a child who was a newborn, infant or young child, either healthy, febrile or measles-vaccinated (not recorded which). The CDR3 DNA sequence: TGTGCCTTGTGGGAGGATCAAGAGTTGGGCAAAAAAATCAAGGTATTT. Its protein is CALWEDQELGKKIKVF.